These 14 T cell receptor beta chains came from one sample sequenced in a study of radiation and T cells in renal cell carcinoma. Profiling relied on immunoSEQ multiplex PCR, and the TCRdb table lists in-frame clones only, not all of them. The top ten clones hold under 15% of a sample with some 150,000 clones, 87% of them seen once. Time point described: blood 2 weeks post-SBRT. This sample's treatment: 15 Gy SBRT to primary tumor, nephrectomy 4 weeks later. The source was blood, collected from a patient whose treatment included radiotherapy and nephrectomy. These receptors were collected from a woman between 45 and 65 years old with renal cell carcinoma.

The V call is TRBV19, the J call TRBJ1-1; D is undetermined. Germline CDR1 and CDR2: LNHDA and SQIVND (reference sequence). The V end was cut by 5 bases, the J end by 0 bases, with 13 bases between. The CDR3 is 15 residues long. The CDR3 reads CASSRAARMNTEAFF. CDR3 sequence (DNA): TGTGCCAGTAGTCGAGCGGCCAGAATGAACACTGAAGCTTTCTTT. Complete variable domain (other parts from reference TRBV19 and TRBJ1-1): DGGITQSPKYLFRKEGQNVTLSCEQNLNHDAMYWYRQDPGQGLRLIYYSQIVNDFQKGDIAEGYSVSREKKESFPLTVTSAQKNPTAFYLCASSRAARMNTEAFFGQGTRLTVV.

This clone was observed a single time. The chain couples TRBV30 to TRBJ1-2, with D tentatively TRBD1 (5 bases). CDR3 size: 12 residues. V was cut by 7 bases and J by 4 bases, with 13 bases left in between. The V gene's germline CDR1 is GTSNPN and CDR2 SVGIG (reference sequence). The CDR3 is CAYSPGTYGYTF. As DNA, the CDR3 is TGTGCCTACTCCCCTGGGACCTATGGCTACACCTTC.

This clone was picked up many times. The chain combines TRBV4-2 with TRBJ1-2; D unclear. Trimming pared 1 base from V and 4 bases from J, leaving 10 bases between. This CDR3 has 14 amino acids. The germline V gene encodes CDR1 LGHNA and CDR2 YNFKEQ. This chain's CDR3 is CASSQVGRSYGYTF. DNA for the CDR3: TGTGCCAGCAGCCAAGTAGGGCGGTCCTATGGCTACACCTTC.

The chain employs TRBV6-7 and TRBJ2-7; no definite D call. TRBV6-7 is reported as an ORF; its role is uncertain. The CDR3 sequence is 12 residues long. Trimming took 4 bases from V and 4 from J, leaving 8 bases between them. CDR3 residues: CASSSNSYEQYF. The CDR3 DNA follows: TGTGCCAGCAGTTCCAATTCTTACGAGCAGTACTTC.

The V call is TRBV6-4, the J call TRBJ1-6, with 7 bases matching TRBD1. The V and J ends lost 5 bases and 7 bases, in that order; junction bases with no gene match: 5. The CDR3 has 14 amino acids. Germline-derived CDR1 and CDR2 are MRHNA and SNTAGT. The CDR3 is CASSSGTANSPLHF. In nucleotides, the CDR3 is TGTGCCAGCAGTTCCGGGACAGCAAATTCACCCCTCCACTTT.

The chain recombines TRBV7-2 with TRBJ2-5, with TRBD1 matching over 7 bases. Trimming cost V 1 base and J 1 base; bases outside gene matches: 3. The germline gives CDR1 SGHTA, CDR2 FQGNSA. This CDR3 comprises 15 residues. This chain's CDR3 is CASSLGDRFQETQYF. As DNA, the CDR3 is TGTGCCAGCAGCTTAGGGGACAGATTCCAAGAGACCCAGTACTTC.

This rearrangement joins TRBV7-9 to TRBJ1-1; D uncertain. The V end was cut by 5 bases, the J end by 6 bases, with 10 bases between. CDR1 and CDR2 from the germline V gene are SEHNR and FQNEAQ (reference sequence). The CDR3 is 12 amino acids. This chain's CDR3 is CASSPGGPEAFF. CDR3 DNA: TGTGCCAGCAGCCCGGGAGGTCCTGAAGCTTTCTTT.

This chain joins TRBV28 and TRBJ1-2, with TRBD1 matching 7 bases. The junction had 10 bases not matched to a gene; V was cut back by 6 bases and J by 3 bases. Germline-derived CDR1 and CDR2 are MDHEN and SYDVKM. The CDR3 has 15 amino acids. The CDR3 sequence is CASSRVDRDHYGYTF. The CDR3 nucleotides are TGTGCCAGCAGCCGGGTCGACAGGGATCACTATGGCTACACCTTC.

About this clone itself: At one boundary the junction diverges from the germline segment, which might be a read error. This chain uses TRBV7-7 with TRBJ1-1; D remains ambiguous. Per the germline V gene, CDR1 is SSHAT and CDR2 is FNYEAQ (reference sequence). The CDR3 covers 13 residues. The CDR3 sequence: CASSLGMNTEAFF. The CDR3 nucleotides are TGTGCTAGCAGCTTAGGGATGAACACTGAAGCTTTCTTT.

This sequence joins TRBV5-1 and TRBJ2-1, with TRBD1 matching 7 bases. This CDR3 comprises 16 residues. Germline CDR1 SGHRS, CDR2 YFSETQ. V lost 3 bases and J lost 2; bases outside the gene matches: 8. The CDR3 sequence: CASSSGRTGAYNEQFF. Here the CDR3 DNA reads TGCGCCAGCAGCTCGGGACGAACAGGGGCCTACAATGAGCAGTTCTTC.

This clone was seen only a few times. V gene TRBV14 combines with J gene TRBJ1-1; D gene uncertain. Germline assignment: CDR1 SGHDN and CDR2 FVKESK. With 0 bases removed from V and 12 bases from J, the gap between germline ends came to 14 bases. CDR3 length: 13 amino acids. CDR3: CASSQDWRVSPFF. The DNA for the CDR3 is TGTGCCAGCAGCCAAGATTGGAGGGTGTCGCCTTTCTTT.

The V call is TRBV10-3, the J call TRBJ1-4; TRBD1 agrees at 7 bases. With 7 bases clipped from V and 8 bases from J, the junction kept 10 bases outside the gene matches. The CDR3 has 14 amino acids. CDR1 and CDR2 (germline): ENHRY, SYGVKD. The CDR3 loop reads CAIKGEDRMEKLFF. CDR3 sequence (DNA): TGTGCCATCAAGGGGGAGGACAGGATGGAAAAACTGTTTTTT.

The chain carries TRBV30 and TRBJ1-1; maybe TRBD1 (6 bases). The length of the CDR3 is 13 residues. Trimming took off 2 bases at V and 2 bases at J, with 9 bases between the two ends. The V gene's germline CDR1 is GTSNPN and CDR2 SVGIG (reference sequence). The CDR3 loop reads CAWSPQGNTEAFF. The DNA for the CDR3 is TGTGCCTGGAGTCCACAGGGTAACACTGAAGCTTTCTTT.

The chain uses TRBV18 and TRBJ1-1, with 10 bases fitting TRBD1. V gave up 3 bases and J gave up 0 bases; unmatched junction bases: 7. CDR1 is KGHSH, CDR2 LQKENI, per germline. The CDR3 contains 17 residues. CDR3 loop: CASSPWDRGFMNTEAFF. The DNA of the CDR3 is TGTGCCAGCTCACCGTGGGACAGGGGTTTCATGAACACTGAAGCTTTCTTT.